This record covers a single TCR beta chain. What it binds is not known. The DNA input per sorted-subset replicate PCR was approximately 210 ng, corresponding to roughly 30,000 T cell genomes. Assay: immunoSEQ multiplex PCR; the TCRdb copy retains only in-frame clones and omits some. Found here are hundreds of thousands of clones, about 96% of them singletons; the top ten hold about 0.12%. CDR1 MNHEY and CDR2 SMNVEV come from the germline V gene (reference sequence). This CDR3 region has 13 residues. V gave up 6 bases and J gave up 3 bases, with 12 bases separating them. The data belong to a study of shared clonotypes between healthy human individuals. Study-wide results and limits: It was observed that 5% to 6.5% of naive CD4 clonotypes were shared across several donors. The study generally estimated greater richness for naive than memory subsets.

CD45RO-negative cells were positively selected for CCR7, leaving out terminally differentiated effector memory CD45RA+ cells. Every donor was a Caucasian adult from Nashville, Tennessee. The sample consisted of naive CD8+ T cells sorted from blood. The chain uses TRBV27 and TRBJ2-7; D call uncertain. The clonotype comes from a woman in her thirties in good health. The CDR3, as DNA: TGTGCCAGCAGCGAAGGAGCGTACTACGAGCAGTACTTC. This gives the protein CASSEGAYYEQYF.